The rows below give T cell receptor beta chains drawn from one sample of a study of PD-L1 blockade in urothelial cancer. Only in-frame clones appear in the TCRdb table, and some are missing; sequencing was by immunoSEQ multiplex PCR. The data contain about 29,000 clones, around 90% of them seen just once; the ten biggest clones take up around 1.9%. The specimen was PBMCs, collected around atezolizumab (anti-PD-L1) treatment. Source of these receptors: a man aged 45-65 years with urothelial cancer. Both conserved end residues are part of each CDR3. Each record gives: J gene, V gene, D gene, clone size, CDR3 protein, CDR3 DNA. D genes are given only for firm matches. Rows may omit the clone size; those that give it use once, few, many or a size class.

>TRBJ2-1|TRBV9|-|-
CASSVGSPGTYNEQFF
TGTGCCAGCAGCGTAGGGTCCCCCGGGACCTACAATGAGCAGTTCTTC
>TRBJ2-2|TRBV6-1|TRBD2|once
CASSDWTSATGELFF
TGTGCCAGCAGCGATTGGACTAGCGCGACCGGGGAGCTGTTTTTT
>TRBJ2-1|TRBV5-5|TRBD2|-
CASSFPGLAVNEQFF
TGTGCCAGCAGCTTTCCCGGACTAGCGGTCAATGAGCAGTTCTTC
>TRBJ2-5|TRBV25-1|TRBD2|-
CASSLARREGKETQYF
TGTGCCAGCAGTCTAGCTCGGCGGGAGGGGAAAGAGACCCAGTACTTC
>TRBJ2-3|TRBV5-1|-|-
CASSLAQQGTDTQYF
TGCGCCAGCAGCTTGGCCCAACAGGGTACAGATACGCAGTATTTT
>TRBJ1-1|TRBV7-8|-|-
CASSLGENTEAFF
TGTGCCAGCAGCTTAGGAGAGAACACTGAAGCTTTCTTT
>TRBJ1-2|TRBV6-1|-|-
CASSETTVRWRGYTF
TGTGCCAGCAGTGAAACGACAGTCCGGTGGCGCGGCTACACCTTC
>TRBJ2-3|TRBV27|-|few
CASSSGRGRSDTQYF
TGTGCCAGCAGTTCCGGGAGAGGTCGATCAGATACGCAGTATTTT
>TRBJ2-7|TRBV5-1|-|few
CASSPDSSSYEQYF
TGCGCCAGCAGCCCAGACAGTTCCTCCTACGAGCAGTACTTC
>TRBJ1-3|TRBV7-9|-|-
CASSLGAADSGNTIYF
TGTGCCAGCAGCTTAGGCGCGGCCGACTCTGGAAACACCATATATTTT
>TRBJ1-2|TRBV28|-|-
CASSLWGSSNYGYTF
TGTGCCAGCAGTTTATGGGGCAGCTCTAACTATGGCTACACCTTC
>TRBJ1-1|TRBV30|-|few
CAWGAPEAFF
TGTGCCTGGGGGGCTCCGGAGGCTTTCTTT
>TRBJ2-1|TRBV5-1|TRBD2|-
CASSRLPALAGVLNEQFF
TGCGCCAGCAGCCGACTTCCCGCACTAGCGGGAGTACTCAATGAGCAGTTCTTC
>TRBJ2-1|TRBV11-2|TRBD2|-
CASSPGGTSFSNEQFF
TGTGCCAGCAGCCCAGGTGGGACTAGCTTTAGCAATGAGCAGTTCTTC
>TRBJ2-1|TRBV27|-|-
CASSLLETSTQFF
TGTGCCAGCAGTTTGCTAGAAACCTCAACTCAGTTCTTC
>TRBJ2-1|TRBV29-1|TRBD2|-
CSVGSVAGSSYNEQFF
TGCAGCGTTGGGTCTGTAGCGGGCAGCTCCTACAATGAGCAGTTCTTC
>TRBJ2-1|TRBV5-4|TRBD2|-
CASTPGTSAYNEQFF
TGTGCCAGCACCCCAGGGACTAGCGCTTACAATGAGCAGTTCTTC
>TRBJ2-5|TRBV5-1|TRBD2|-
CASSSGLAGGQETQYF
TGCGCCAGCAGCTCCGGACTAGCGGGAGGGCAAGAGACCCAGTACTTC
>TRBJ2-7|TRBV18|-|-
CASSPPGTEGYYEQYF
TGTGCCAGCTCACCACCGGGGACGGAGGGCTACTACGAGCAGTACTTC
>TRBJ2-6|TRBV2|-|-
CASSDVRGASSGANVLTF
TGTGCCAGCAGTGATGTTCGGGGGGCTAGCTCTGGGGCCAACGTCCTGACTTTC
>TRBJ2-3|TRBV7-9|TRBD2|-
CASSLAMGLAGDTQYF
TGTGCCAGCAGCTTAGCTATGGGACTAGCAGGAGATACGCAGTATTTT
>TRBJ2-7|TRBV7-2|TRBD2|-
CASSLTPGSGEQYF
TGTGCCAGCAGCTTAACCCCCGGTAGCGGGGAGCAGTACTTC
>TRBJ2-3|TRBV11-3|TRBD1|-
CASSERQGLRADTQYF
TGTGCCAGCAGCGAACGACAGGGATTGAGAGCAGATACGCAGTATTTT
>TRBJ2-1|TRBV15|TRBD2|few
CATSRGAGGGYNEQFF
TGTGCCACCAGCAGAGGAGCGGGAGGAGGCTACAATGAGCAGTTCTTC
>TRBJ2-7|TRBV27|-|once
CASSLTRGYEQYF
TGTGCCAGCAGTTTAACCAGGGGATACGAGCAGTACTTC
>TRBJ2-1|TRBV6-5|-|-
CASSYSSGTYNEQFF
TGTGCCAGCAGTTACTCGTCGGGAACCTACAATGAGCAGTTCTTC
>TRBJ2-1|TRBV5-1|-|-
CASSLEPGTNEQFF
TGCGCCAGCAGCTTGGAACCAGGCACCAATGAGCAGTTCTTC
>TRBJ2-5|TRBV30|-|-
CAWTTGRGETQYF
TGTGCCTGGACAACAGGGAGGGGGGAGACCCAGTACTTC
>TRBJ2-1|TRBV7-3|-|-
CASSTSPLQGNEQFF
TGTGCCAGCAGCACCTCCCCCCTACAGGGCAATGAGCAGTTCTTC
>TRBJ2-5|TRBV18|TRBD2|-
CASSPRTSGGQYQETQYF
TGTGCCAGCTCACCACGGACTAGCGGGGGGCAGTACCAAGAGACCCAGTACTTC
>TRBJ2-7|TRBV11-2|-|-
CASSLVQTGEQYF
TGTGCCAGCAGCTTGGTTCAAACAGGCGAGCAGTACTTC
>TRBJ2-1|TRBV6-1|TRBD1|-
CASSEDKDRFLYNEQFF
TGTGCCAGCAGTGAAGACAAGGACAGGTTCCTGTACAATGAGCAGTTCTTC
>TRBJ1-2|TRBV11-2|-|-
CASSVGRDGYTF
TGTGCCAGCAGCGTAGGACGGGATGGCTACACCTTC
>TRBJ2-7|TRBV9|-|-
CASSVQGEVGEQYF
TGTGCCAGCAGCGTTCAGGGGGAGGTTGGCGAGCAGTACTTC
>TRBJ1-1|TRBV19|-|-
CASSKATGSWTEAFF
TGTGCCAGTAGTAAAGCTACAGGGAGTTGGACTGAAGCTTTCTTT
>TRBJ1-5|TRBV6-5|-|-
CASSYSRLDVPQPQHF
TGTGCCAGCAGTTACTCGAGACTCGACGTCCCGCAGCCCCAGCATTTT
>TRBJ2-5|TRBV6-6|TRBD1|-
CATQGGRETQYF
TGTGCCACCCAAGGGGGCCGGGAGACCCAGTACTTC
>TRBJ2-5|TRBV4-3|TRBD2|-
CASSQGLAGVETQYF
TGCGCCAGCAGCCAAGGGCTAGCGGGAGTGGAGACCCAGTACTTC
>TRBJ2-1|TRBV18|TRBD2|-
CASTSGSSYNEQFF
TGTGCCAGTACTAGCGGAAGCTCCTACAATGAGCAGTTCTTC
>TRBJ1-3|TRBV30|-|-
CAWSGSSTIYF
TGTGCCTGGAGTGGGTCGAGCACCATATATTTT
>TRBJ2-7|TRBV30|-|-
CAWIRDSYEQYF
TGTGCCTGGATACGGGACTCCTACGAGCAGTACTTC
>TRBJ1-1|TRBV15|-|medium-sized
CATSRDLRLNTEAFF
TGTGCCACCAGCAGAGATCTGCGGCTGAACACTGAAGCTTTCTTT
>TRBJ2-5|TRBV29-1|TRBD1|-
CSVRTGGIETQYF
TGCAGCGTTAGGACAGGGGGCATAGAGACCCAGTACTTC
>TRBJ2-2|TRBV10-1|-|-
CASRPTGNTGELFF
TGCGCCAGCAGGCCTACAGGGAACACCGGGGAGCTGTTTTTT
>TRBJ2-7|TRBV4-1|-|-
CASSQERRGEQYF
TGCGCCAGCAGCCAAGAAAGAAGAGGCGAGCAGTACTTC
>TRBJ2-1|TRBV5-1|TRBD2|once
CASQTLAGGDNEQFF
TGCGCCAGCCAGACCTTAGCGGGGGGGGACAATGAGCAGTTCTTC
>TRBJ2-1|TRBV5-6|TRBD2|-
CASSLTSGTYNEQFF
TGTGCCAGCAGCTTGACTAGCGGAACCTACAATGAGCAGTTCTTC
>TRBJ2-7|TRBV19|-|-
CASSIGSGFSYEQYF
TGTGCCAGTAGTATAGGATCAGGGTTTTCCTACGAGCAGTACTTC
>TRBJ2-5|TRBV7-2|-|medium-sized
CASSSRQYQETQYF
TGTGCCAGCAGCTCCCGACAGTACCAAGAGACCCAGTACTTC
>TRBJ2-7|TRBV7-9|TRBD1|-
CASSLATGTGGSYEQYF
TGTGCCAGCAGCTTAGCCACAGGGACAGGGGGCTCCTACGAGCAGTACTTC